This is a list of T cell receptor beta chains from one sample in a study of T-cell memory formation after mild COVID-19. One entry per CDR3 protein results from TCRdb running MiXCR on the 5' RACE reads. There are roughly 300,000 distinct CDR3 sequences in the sample; around 13% occur only once, and 20% to 25% lies in the top ten. The sequencing sample was made of PBMCs or a T cell subset sorted from them (not recorded which). These receptors were collected from a man between 18 and 35 years old who had mild COVID-19 (a few samples of this study predate the infection). Cell type and time point are not known. Both conserved end residues are part of each CDR3. Each record gives: D gene, clone size, J gene, V gene, CDR3 protein, CDR3 DNA. The D gene is left open where the match is weak. Expanded clones get a size class; other rows say once, few or many, or leave the size out.

TRBD2 | few | TRBJ2-5 | TRBV20-1 | CSARDSSGGFQETQYF | TGCAGTGCTAGAGATTCGAGCGGGGGGTTCCAAGAGACCCAGTACTTC
. | few | TRBJ2-1 | TRBV7-9 | CASSLGLENEQFF | TGTGCCAGCAGCTTAGGTCTCGAGAATGAGCAGTTCTTC
TRBD2 | many | TRBJ2-3 | TRBV7-3 | CASSSLAGGSTDTQYF | TGTGCCAGCAGCTCCCTAGCGGGGGGGAGCACAGATACGCAGTATTTT
TRBD2 | . | TRBJ2-3 | TRBV5-1 | CASSPSGAASTDTQYF | TGCGCCAGCTCACCTAGCGGGGCCGCTAGCACAGATACGCAGTATTTT
TRBD1 | few | TRBJ1-2 | TRBV20-1 | CSALSRTGRGYTF | TGCAGTGCCCTATCGAGGACAGGACGTGGCTACACCTTC
. | many | TRBJ2-1 | TRBV3-2 | CASSGRGRGEQFF | TGTGCCAGCAGCGGCAGGGGGCGAGGTGAGCAGTTCTTC
TRBD1 | few | TRBJ1-1 | TRBV4-1 | CASSQDPGQVTEAFF | TGCGCCAGCAGCCAAGATCCGGGACAGGTCACTGAAGCTTTCTTT
. | few | TRBJ1-1 | TRBV29-1 | CSTERGRITEAFF | TGCAGCACCGAGCGGGGGAGGATCACTGAAGCTTTCTTT
TRBD2 | few | TRBJ2-3 | TRBV20-1 | CSARGLPAGRPVRHTDTQYF | TGCAGTGCTAGAGGTCTCCCAGCGGGGAGGCCGGTGAGGCACACAGATACGCAGTATTTT
. | many | TRBJ2-5 | TRBV5-1 | CASSLVKETQYF | TGCGCCAGCAGCTTGGTGAAGGAGACCCAGTACTTC
. | . | TRBJ1-5 | TRBV12-3/TRBV12-4 | CASSLARAQPQHF | TGTGCCAGCAGTTTAGCCAGGGCCCAGCCCCAGCATTTT
TRBD1 | many | TRBJ2-7 | TRBV4-1 | CASSQVSPGQGAYEQYF | TGCGCCAGCAGCCAAGTATCGCCGGGACAGGGGGCCTACGAGCAGTACTTC
. | many | TRBJ1-2 | TRBV12-3/TRBV12-4 | CASSQGGYGYTF | TGTGCCAGCTCCCAAGGGGGCTATGGCTACACCTTC
. | few | TRBJ1-2 | TRBV7-2 | CASSPTRGNYGYTF | TGTGCCAGCAGCCCGACACGAGGAAACTATGGCTACACCTTC
. | many | TRBJ2-3 | TRBV7-3 | CASSFFRAQYF | TGTGCCAGCAGCTTTTTTAGAGCGCAGTATTTT
. | few | TRBJ2-3 | TRBV6-1 | CASSPLGSYTQYF | TGTGCCAGCAGTCCCCTCGGCAGCTATACGCAGTATTTT
. | . | TRBJ1-2 | TRBV4-3 | CASSQDRGADGYTF | TGCGCCAGCAGCCAAGATCGGGGGGCTGATGGCTACACCTTC
. | . | TRBJ2-5 | TRBV5-1 | CASSILTGQETQYF | TGCGCCAGCAGCATTTTGACAGGACAAGAGACCCAGTACTTC
TRBD1 | . | TRBJ2-7 | TRBV14 | CASTTTGGLREQYF | TGTGCCAGCACTACGACAGGGGGCCTTCGTGAGCAGTACTTC
. | . | TRBJ2-6 | TRBV5-1 | CASSRLGSGANVLTF | TGCGCCAGCAGCCGTCTGGGCTCTGGGGCCAACGTCCTGACTTTC
. | few | TRBJ2-5 | TRBV4-1 | CASTSQTQLERQETQYF | TGCGCCAGCACCTCCCAGACTCAACTAGAACGTCAAGAGACCCAGTACTTC
. | . | TRBJ2-1 | TRBV3-1 | CASSQDGPVVRSYNEQFF | TGTGCCAGCAGCCAAGATGGCCCTGTGGTTCGCTCCTACAATGAGCAGTTCTTC
. | . | TRBJ2-3 | TRBV4-3 | CASSPQLAITTDTQYF | TGCGCCAGCAGCCCCCAGCTAGCCATTACCACAGATACGCAGTATTTT
. | few | TRBJ2-1 | TRBV19 | CASSRHGGYSYNEQFF | TGTGCCAGTAGCCGTCACGGGGGATACTCCTACAATGAGCAGTTCTTC
TRBD1 | . | TRBJ2-6 | TRBV4-3 | CASGGTGVVSGANVLTF | TGCGCCAGCGGGGGCACAGGGGTAGTCTCTGGGGCCAACGTCCTGACTTTC
. | . | TRBJ2-5 | TRBV7-2 | CASSLWWRGRETQYF | TGTGCCAGCAGCCTTTGGTGGAGGGGGCGAGAGACCCAGTACTTC
TRBD2 | few | TRBJ2-1 | TRBV6-4 | CASSQYPSGASLGWEQFF | TGTGCCAGCAGCCAATACCCTAGCGGGGCCTCCCTTGGATGGGAGCAGTTCTTC